Listed here are 21 T cell receptor beta chains from one sample, sequenced in a study of blood T cells in healthy people across ages. Together with a sample-barcoded 5' primer, a J-beta primer mix was included in a second PCR lasting about 6 to 11 cycles. Each CDR3 protein gets one entry after TCRdb re-called the 5' RACE reads with MiXCR. The sample yields 750,000 to 950,000 distinct CDR3 sequences, 25% to 35% seen once. The same data also went into a second study, on T cells of mothers and their children.

The material sequenced was blood. Every receptor here comes from a woman aged 40 to 49 in good health.

This clonotype was seen at least ten times. The chain couples TRBV20-1 to TRBJ2-3; TRBD2 is a possible D gene (5 bases). V was pared by 6 bases and J by 10 bases, with 14 bases between. Looked up from germline, CDR1 is DFQATT and CDR2 is SNEGSKA (reference sequence). This CDR3 spans 11 amino acids. This CDR3 reads CSASPGVAQYF. DNA of the CDR3: TGCAGTGCCAGTCCCGGGGTGGCGCAGTATTTT.

This chain joins TRBV27 and TRBJ2-2, with TRBD2 as a possible D gene (6 bases). This CDR3 is 13 amino acids long. CDR1 is MNHEY and CDR2 is SMNVEV in the germline V gene (reference sequence). Trimming pared 4 bases from V and 5 bases from J, leaving 8 bases between. CDR3 in DNA: TGTGCCAGCAGTTGGGGGAGGACCGGGGAGCTGTTTTTT. Its protein is CASSWGRTGELFF.

This clonotype was counted a single time. A much larger clonotype is one base distant, so this may be a read error. This chain links TRBV24-1 with TRBJ2-3; 8 nucleotides agree with TRBD1. Germline CDR1 KGHDR, CDR2 SFDVKD. The CDR3 is 15 residues long. In nucleotides, the CDR3 is TGTGCCACCAGAGATTTACAGGGGGGTACAGATACGCAGTATTTT. Translating gives CATRDLQGGTDTQYF.

The V and J genes are TRBV20-1 and TRBJ2-7; 12 bases align to TRBD2. CDR1 and CDR2 (germline): DFQATT, SNEGSKA (reference sequence). The junction had 5 bases not matched to a gene; V was cut back by 4 bases and J by 4 bases. CDR3 length: 14 residues. The CDR3 coding sequence is TGCAGTGCTACCCGACTAGCGGGGGTTTACGAGCAGTACTTC. The encoded protein is CSATRLAGVYEQYF.

This clonotype turned up a few times. This chain connects TRBV11-3 to TRBJ2-1; 7 bases are a match to TRBD2. This CDR3 is 15 amino acids long. The J segment lost 6 bases and the V segment lost 4 bases, leaving 9 bases of the junction unmatched. Germline CDR1 SGHNT, CDR2 YENEEA. DNA of the CDR3: TGTGCCAGCAGCTCAAGCGGGGTCGGAAGCAATGAGCAGTTCTTC. Its protein is CASSSSGVGSNEQFF.

The chain couples TRBV6-5 to TRBJ1-1; D may be TRBD1 (5 bases). There are 15 residues in the CDR3. The V end lost 2 bases, the J end lost 0 bases, and 10 bases lay between the germline ends. CDR1 and CDR2 (germline): MNHEY, SVGAGI. CDR3: CASSYESGMNTEAFF. CDR3 DNA sequence: TGTGCCAGCAGTTACGAGTCAGGGATGAACACTGAAGCTTTCTTT.

This clonotype was counted a single time. The CDR3 does not close with the conserved phenylalanine or tryptophan, likely indicating a read error. In nucleotides, the CDR3 is TGTGCCAGCAGCCCGGATCTCTATAATTCACCCCTCCACCTT. It encodes CASSPDLYNSPLHL. The gene calls are TRBV7-9 and TRBJ1-6; D is undetermined. Per the germline V gene, CDR1 is SEHNR and CDR2 is FQNEAQ (reference sequence). This CDR3 contains 14 residues. Trimming pared 5 bases from V and 3 bases from J, leaving 8 bases between.

In regard to this clonotype: The junction does not match germline at one end; this may be a read error. The chain has TRBV4-2 and TRBJ2-5; 13 nucleotides line up with TRBD2. CDR3 length: 16 amino acids. Germline V gene data show CDR1 as LGHNA and CDR2 as YNFKEQ. The DNA of the CDR3 is TGTACCAGCAGCCGAGCACTAGCGGGGGGGCGAGAGACCCAGTACTTC. It codes for CTSSRALAGGRETQYF.

This clonotype was picked up many times. V is TRBV20-1 and J is TRBJ2-7; 7 positions match TRBD1. V lost 6 bases and J lost 0; bases outside the gene matches: 17. The CDR3 length is 17 residues. The germline gives CDR1 DFQATT, CDR2 SNEGSKA (reference sequence). The CDR3 spells CSAPSARTGIRSYEQYF. DNA of the CDR3: TGCAGTGCCCCATCAGCACGGACAGGTATTCGCTCCTACGAGCAGTACTTC.

V gene TRBV10-3 combines with J gene TRBJ2-1, with D possibly matching TRBD1 (6 bases). CDR3 length equals 16 residues. Germline V CDR1 and CDR2: ENHRY, SYGVKD. V shed 11 bases and J shed 3 bases, with 23 bases lying between them. CDR3 coding DNA: TGTGCCTCGGCACAGGGAGATCTAGGTGGCTACAATGAGCAGTTCTTC. It translates to CASAQGDLGGYNEQFF.

The chain joins TRBV20-1 to TRBJ1-1; weak D call: TRBD1 (5 bases). The length of the CDR3 is 14 residues. CDR1 and CDR2 (germline): DFQATT, SNEGSKA (reference sequence). Between the trimmed V and J ends, which lost 4 bases and 5 bases, there was a span of 17 bases. Written as DNA, the CDR3 is TGCAGTGCTAAGACCGAAGGAGGGGTGACTGAAGCTTTCTTT. This gives the protein CSAKTEGGVTEAFF.

This clonotype was seen a few times. The CDR3 nucleotides are TGTGCCAGCAGCTCAATAGGGGGAAGTTTGGGCAATGAGCAGTTCTTC. This encodes CASSSIGGSLGNEQFF. The gene calls are TRBV7-2 and TRBJ2-1; possible D gene TRBD1, 6 bases. Per the germline V gene, CDR1 is SGHTA and CDR2 is FQGNSA. The CDR3 length is 16 residues. The V gene lost 4 bases and the J gene lost 6 bases, with 19 bases spanning the gap.

This CDR3 reads CASSPGPGEQFF. Written as DNA, the CDR3 is TGTGCCAGCAGCCCCGGCCCGGGTGAGCAGTTCTTC. The V and J genes are TRBV7-9 and TRBJ2-1; D gene unclear. Germline assignment: CDR1 SEHNR and CDR2 FQNEAQ (reference sequence). Between the trimmed V and J ends, which lost 5 bases and 9 bases, there was a span of 11 bases. This CDR3 region has 12 residues.

The chain couples TRBV28 to TRBJ1-2; possibly TRBD1 for D (6 bases). The ends were cut back, 4 bases at V and 4 bases at J, with 13 bases in the middle. The CDR3 contains 14 residues. The germline CDR1 and CDR2 sequences are MDHEN and SYDVKM. The CDR3 nucleotides read TGTGCCAGCAGTTCTCTTCGGGACACCTATGGCTACACCTTC. Amino acid sequence: CASSSLRDTYGYTF.

This clonotype was observed a few times. The junction shows a germline mismatch at one end, possibly a read error. As DNA, the CDR3 is TGTGCCGGCAGTTTCTATGGCTACACCTTC. Encoded protein: CAGSFYGYTF. This chain uses TRBV12-3 or TRBV12-4 with TRBJ1-2; no reliable D call. This CDR3 is 10 amino acids long.

On this clonotype itself: A much larger clone lies a single base off, so this may be a read error. This sequence joins TRBV7-2 and TRBJ2-7; D unclear. This CDR3 has 16 amino acids. V dropped 4 bases and J dropped 0 bases, with 16 bases sitting between them. Germline CDR1 SGHTA, CDR2 FQGNSA. DNA of the CDR3: TGTGCCAGCAGCTACATGAGACAAGTTTACTCCTACGAGCAGTACTTC. Amino acid sequence: CASSYMRQVYSYEQYF.

In nucleotides, the CDR3 is TGTGCCAGCTCACCAGACCGGGACTCCGCGGATACGCAGTATTTT. Protein sequence: CASSPDRDSADTQYF. The rearrangement links TRBV18 to TRBJ2-3; tentative D call: TRBD2 (6 bases). Germline V lookup: CDR1 KGHSH, CDR2 LQKENI. Trimming took 2 bases from V and 6 from J, leaving 15 bases between them. This CDR3 is built from 15 residues.

The genes are TRBV7-9 and TRBJ2-3; perhaps TRBD1 as D (6 bases). The germline V gene encodes CDR1 SEHNR and CDR2 FQNEAQ (reference sequence). V was trimmed by 9 bases and J by 3 bases, leaving 16 bases between them. The CDR3 extends over 14 amino acids. The CDR3 nucleotides read TGTGCCAGTGACCAGCAGGGGAGAACAGATACGCAGTATTTT. Translated, it gives CASDQQGRTDTQYF. Drawing the rest from reference TRBV7-9 and TRBJ2-3, the complete variable domain is DTGVSQNPRHKITKRGQNVTFRCDPISEHNRLYWYRQTLGQGPEFLTYFQNEAQLEKSRLLSDRFSAERPKGSFSTLEIQRTEQGDSAMYLCASDQQGRTDTQYFGPGTRLTVL.

The V and J genes are TRBV6-2 or TRBV6-3 and TRBJ1-1; 7 nucleotides match TRBD1. CDR3 length: 14 amino acids. V gave up 2 bases and J gave up 2 bases; unmatched junction bases: 2. Germline loops: CDR1 MNHEY, CDR2 SVGEGT. The CDR3 loop reads CASSYRDRNTEAFF. As DNA, the CDR3 is TGTGCCAGCAGTTACAGGGACAGAAACACTGAAGCTTTCTTT.

The chain uses TRBV4-2 and TRBJ1-6; 8 bases agree with TRBD1. CDR3 length: 16 residues. The germline V gene encodes CDR1 LGHNA and CDR2 YNFKEQ. Germline trimming cut 0 bases from V and 10 bases from J; bases unmatched to any gene: 8. The CDR3 DNA follows: TGTGCCAGCAGCCAAGAACTAACAGGGGGGCGGTCACCCCTCCACTTT. Its translation is CASSQELTGGRSPLHF.

There are a few counts of this clonotype. The chain couples TRBV5-1 to TRBJ2-5; 11 nucleotides line up with TRBD1. Unmatched junction bases numbered 10, after V lost 1 base and J lost 5 bases. Germline V CDR1 and CDR2: SGHRS, YFSETQ. The CDR3 has 17 amino acids. The CDR3 DNA sequence: TGCGCCAGCAGCTTGAACGGTAGGGACAGGGGGAGCGAGACCCAGTACTTC. The encoded protein is CASSLNGRDRGSETQYF.